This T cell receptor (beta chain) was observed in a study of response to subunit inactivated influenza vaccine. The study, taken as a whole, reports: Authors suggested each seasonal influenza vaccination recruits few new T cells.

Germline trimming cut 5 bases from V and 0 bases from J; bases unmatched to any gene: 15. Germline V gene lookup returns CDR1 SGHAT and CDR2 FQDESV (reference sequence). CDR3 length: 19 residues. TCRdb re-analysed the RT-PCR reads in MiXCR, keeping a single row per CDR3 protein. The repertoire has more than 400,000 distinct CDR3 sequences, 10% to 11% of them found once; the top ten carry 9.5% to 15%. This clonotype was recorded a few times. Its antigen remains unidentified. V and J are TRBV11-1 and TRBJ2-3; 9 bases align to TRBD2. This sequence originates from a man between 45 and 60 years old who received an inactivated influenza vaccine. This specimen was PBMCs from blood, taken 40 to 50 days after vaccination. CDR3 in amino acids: CASSPFRTSAFISTDTQYF. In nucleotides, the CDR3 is TGTGCCAGCAGCCCCTTTCGGACTAGCGCGTTTATTAGCACAGATACGCAGTATTTT.